This T cell receptor (beta chain) was sequenced during a study of blood T cell repertoires in COVID-19. Sequenced by immunoSEQ multiplex PCR; TCRdb stores in-frame clones only, minus some. The sample records roughly 250,000 clones, 75% to 90% being singletons. The V and J ends lost 5 bases and 6 bases respectively, with 16 bases between them. CDR3 length: 13 amino acids. CDR1 GTSNPN and CDR2 SVGIG come from the germline V gene (reference sequence). The receptor comes from a woman aged 35 to 49 with acute COVID-19. Sequencing was carried out using PBMCs or T cells enriched from blood (not recorded which). The J gene is TRBJ1-1, the V gene TRBV30; D may be TRBD1 (6 bases). CDR3 DNA sequence: TGTGCCTGGGGGCGACAGGTATGGTCTGAAGCTTTCTTT. Protein sequence: CAWGRQVWSEAFF.